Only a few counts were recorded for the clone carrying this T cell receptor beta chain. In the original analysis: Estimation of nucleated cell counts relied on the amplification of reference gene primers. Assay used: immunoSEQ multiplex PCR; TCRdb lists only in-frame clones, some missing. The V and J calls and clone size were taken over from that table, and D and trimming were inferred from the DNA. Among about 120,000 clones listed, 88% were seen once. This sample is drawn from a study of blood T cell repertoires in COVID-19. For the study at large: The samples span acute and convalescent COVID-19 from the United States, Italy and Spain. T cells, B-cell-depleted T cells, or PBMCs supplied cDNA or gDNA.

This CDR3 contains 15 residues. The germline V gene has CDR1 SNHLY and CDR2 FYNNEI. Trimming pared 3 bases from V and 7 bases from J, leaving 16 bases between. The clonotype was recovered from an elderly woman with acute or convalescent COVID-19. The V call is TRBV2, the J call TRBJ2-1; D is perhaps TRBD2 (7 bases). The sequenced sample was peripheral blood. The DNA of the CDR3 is TGTGCCAGCAGTGAGCGGGGGCAGGGGTGGAATGAGCAGTTCTTC. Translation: CASSERGQGWNEQFF.